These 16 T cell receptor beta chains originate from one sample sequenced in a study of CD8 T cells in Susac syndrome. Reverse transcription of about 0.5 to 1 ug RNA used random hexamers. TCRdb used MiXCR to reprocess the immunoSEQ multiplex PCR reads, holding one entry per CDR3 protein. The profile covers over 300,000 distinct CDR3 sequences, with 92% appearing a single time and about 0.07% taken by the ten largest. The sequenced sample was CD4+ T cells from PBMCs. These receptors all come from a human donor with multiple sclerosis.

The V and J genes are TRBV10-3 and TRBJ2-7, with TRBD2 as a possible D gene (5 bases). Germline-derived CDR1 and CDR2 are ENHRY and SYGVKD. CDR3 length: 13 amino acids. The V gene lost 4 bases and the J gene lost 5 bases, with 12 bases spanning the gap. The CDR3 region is CAISVNGMHEQYF. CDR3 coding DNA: TGTGCCATCAGTGTTAACGGGATGCACGAGCAGTACTTC.

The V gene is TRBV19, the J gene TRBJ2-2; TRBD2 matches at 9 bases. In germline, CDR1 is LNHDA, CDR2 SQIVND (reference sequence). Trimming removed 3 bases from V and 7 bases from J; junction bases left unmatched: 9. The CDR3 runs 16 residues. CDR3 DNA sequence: TGTGCCAGTAGTATCGACGCGGGAGGGCCAATCGGGGAGCTGTTTTTT. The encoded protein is CASSIDAGGPIGELFF.

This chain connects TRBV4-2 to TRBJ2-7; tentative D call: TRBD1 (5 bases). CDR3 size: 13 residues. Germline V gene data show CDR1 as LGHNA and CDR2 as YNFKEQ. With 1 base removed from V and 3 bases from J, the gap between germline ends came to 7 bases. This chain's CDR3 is CASSQVQGYEQYF. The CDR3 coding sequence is TGTGCCAGCAGCCAAGTGCAGGGCTACGAGCAGTACTTC.

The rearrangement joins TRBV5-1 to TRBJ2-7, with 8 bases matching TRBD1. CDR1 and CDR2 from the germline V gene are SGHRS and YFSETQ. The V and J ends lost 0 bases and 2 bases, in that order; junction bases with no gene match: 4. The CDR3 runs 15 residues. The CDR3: CASSLGPGGTYEQYF. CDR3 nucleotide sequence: TGCGCCAGCAGCTTGGGGCCAGGGGGCACCTACGAGCAGTACTTC.

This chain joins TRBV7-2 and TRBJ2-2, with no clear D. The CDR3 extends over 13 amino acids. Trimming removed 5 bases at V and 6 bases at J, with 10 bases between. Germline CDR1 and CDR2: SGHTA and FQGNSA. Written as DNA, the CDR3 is TGTGCCAGCAGCGTCCTAGGACCCGGGGAGCTGTTTTTT. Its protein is CASSVLGPGELFF.

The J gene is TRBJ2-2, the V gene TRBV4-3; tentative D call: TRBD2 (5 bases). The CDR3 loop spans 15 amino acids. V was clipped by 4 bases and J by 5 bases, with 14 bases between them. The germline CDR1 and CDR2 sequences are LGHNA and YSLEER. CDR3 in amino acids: CASSPRKGGTGELFF. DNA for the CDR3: TGCGCCAGCAGCCCCCGTAAGGGCGGGACCGGGGAGCTGTTTTTT.

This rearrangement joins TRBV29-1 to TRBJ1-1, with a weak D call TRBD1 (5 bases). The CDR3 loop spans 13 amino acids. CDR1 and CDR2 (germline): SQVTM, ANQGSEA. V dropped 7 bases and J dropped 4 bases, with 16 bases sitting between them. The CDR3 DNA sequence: TGCAGCGCCAGCAAACCGGGGCGCACTGAAGCTTTCTTT. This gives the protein CSASKPGRTEAFF.

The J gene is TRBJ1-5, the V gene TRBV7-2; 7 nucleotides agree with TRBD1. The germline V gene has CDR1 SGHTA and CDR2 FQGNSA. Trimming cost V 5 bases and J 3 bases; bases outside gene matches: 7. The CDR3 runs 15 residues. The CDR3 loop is CASSQETGNNQPQHF. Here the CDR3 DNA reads TGTGCCAGCAGCCAAGAGACAGGGAACAATCAGCCCCAGCATTTT.

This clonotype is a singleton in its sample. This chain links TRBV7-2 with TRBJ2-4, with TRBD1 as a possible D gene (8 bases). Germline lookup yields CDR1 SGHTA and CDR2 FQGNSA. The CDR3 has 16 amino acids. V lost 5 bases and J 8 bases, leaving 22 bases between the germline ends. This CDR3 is CASSHGDRSAGDIQYF. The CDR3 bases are TGTGCCAGCAGCCATGGGGACAGGTCGGCGGGGGACATTCAGTACTTC.

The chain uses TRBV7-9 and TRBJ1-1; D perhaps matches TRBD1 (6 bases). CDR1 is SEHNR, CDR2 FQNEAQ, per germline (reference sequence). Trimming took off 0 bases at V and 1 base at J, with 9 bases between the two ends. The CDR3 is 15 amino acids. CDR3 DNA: TGTGCCAGCAGCTTAGCGGGACACACGAACACTGAAGCTTTCTTT. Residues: CASSLAGHTNTEAFF.

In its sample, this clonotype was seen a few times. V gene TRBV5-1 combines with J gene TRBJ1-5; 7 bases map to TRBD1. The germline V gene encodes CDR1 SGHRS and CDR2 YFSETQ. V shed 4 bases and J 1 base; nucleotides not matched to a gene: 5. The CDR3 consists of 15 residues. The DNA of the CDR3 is TGCGCCAGCAGCCTGGGGGGACAGAGCAATCAGCCCCAGCATTTT. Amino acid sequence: CASSLGGQSNQPQHF.

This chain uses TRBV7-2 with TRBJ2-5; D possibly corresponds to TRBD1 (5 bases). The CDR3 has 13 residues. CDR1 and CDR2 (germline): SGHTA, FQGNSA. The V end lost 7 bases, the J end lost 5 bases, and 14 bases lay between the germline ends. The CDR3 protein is CASNPGLRETQYF. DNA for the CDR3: TGTGCCAGCAACCCAGGGTTACGGGAGACCCAGTACTTC.

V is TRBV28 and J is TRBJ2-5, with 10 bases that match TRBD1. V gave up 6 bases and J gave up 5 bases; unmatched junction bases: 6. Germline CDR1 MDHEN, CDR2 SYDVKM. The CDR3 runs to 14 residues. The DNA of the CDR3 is TGTGCCAGCAGGCCGACAGGGGGCGGCGAGACCCAGTACTTC. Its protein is CASRPTGGGETQYF.

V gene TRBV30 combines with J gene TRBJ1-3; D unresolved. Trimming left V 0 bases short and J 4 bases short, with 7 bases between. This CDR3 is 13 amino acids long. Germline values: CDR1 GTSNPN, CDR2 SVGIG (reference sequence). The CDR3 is CAWSVAGGNTIYF. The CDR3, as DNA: TGTGCCTGGAGTGTTGCAGGAGGAAACACCATATATTTT.

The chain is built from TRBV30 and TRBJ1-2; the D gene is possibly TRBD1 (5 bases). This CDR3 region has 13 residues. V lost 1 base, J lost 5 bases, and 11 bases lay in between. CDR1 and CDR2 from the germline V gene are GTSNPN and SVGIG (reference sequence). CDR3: CAWSAGRVYGYTF. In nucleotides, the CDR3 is TGTGCCTGGAGTGCGGGGCGCGTATATGGCTACACCTTC. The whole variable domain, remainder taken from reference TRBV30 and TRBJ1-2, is SQTIHQWPATLVQPVGSPLSLECTVEGTSNPNLYWYRQAAGRGLQLLFYSVGIGQISSEVPQNLSASRPQDRQFILSSKKLLLSDSGFYLCAWSAGRVYGYTFGSGTRLTVV.

Here the CDR3 DNA reads TGTGCCAGTGACAGTAACCTCAATGGTGAGACCCAGTACTTC. It codes for CASDSNLNGETQYF. V is TRBV11-2 and J is TRBJ2-5; the D gene is possibly TRBD1 (5 bases). Between the trimmed V and J ends, which lost 9 bases and 5 bases, there was a span of 19 bases. This CDR3 is 14 amino acids long. Germline assignment: CDR1 SGHAT and CDR2 FQNNGV.